This T cell receptor beta chain emerged from a study of blood T cell repertoires in COVID-19. For the study at large: Sites in the United States, Italy and Spain provided acute and convalescent COVID-19 samples.

The CDR3 loop spans 15 amino acids. The V gene's germline CDR1 is SGHRS and CDR2 YFSETQ. V lost 1 base to trimming and J lost 5 bases, with 12 bases between them. Per the original data handling: For nucleated cells, counts were estimated from reference gene primer amplification. Produced via immunoSEQ multiplex PCR; TCRdb's table is partial and in-frame only. V and J calls and clone size are given by that table; D and trimming were obtained from the DNA. Counted here are about 530,000 clones, 85% to 90% occurring once; the ten biggest clones make up roughly 7.4%. The receptor's source is a woman between 50 and 59 years old with COVID-19, enrolled during active disease. The chain links TRBV5-1 to TRBJ1-4, with D tentatively TRBD1 (5 bases). Sequencing was done on a sample of peripheral blood. The CDR3 coding sequence is TGCGCCAGCAGCTTGTCAGGGCGCGTCAATGAAAAACTGTTTTTT. As protein: CASSLSGRVNEKLFF.